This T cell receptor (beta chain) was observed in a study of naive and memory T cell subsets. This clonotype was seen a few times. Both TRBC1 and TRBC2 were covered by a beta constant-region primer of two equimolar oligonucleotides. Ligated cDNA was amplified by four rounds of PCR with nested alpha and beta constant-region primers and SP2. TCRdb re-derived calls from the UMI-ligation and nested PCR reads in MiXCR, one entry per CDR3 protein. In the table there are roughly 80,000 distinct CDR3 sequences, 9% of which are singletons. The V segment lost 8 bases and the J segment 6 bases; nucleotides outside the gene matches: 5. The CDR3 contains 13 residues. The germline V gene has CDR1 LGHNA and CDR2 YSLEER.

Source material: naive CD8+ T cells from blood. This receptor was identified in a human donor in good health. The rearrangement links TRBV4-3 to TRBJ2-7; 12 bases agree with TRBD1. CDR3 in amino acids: CASSGTGGREQYF. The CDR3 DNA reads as TGCGCCAGCTCCGGGACAGGGGGCCGCGAGCAGTACTTC.